The following is a T cell receptor (beta chain) sequence with its context. Its specificity is not known. The sample belongs to a study of type 1 and type 2 diabetes patients. Study-wide points: Type 2 diabetes and control samples shared highly correlated V and J usage, averaging approximately 0.97.

The CDR3 contains 9 residues. Deletions cut 5 bases from V and 12 bases from J, with 7 bases between. Germline CDR1 and CDR2: SGHTA and FQGTGA. The PCR template was genomic DNA. Amplification of the beta chain CDR3 used 30 forward and 13 reverse multiplex primers. Using its own MiXCR run on the multiplex PCR reads, TCRdb lists one record per CDR3 protein. The top ten clones hold roughly 15% of a sample with 250,000 or so distinct CDR3 sequences, around 47% of them seen once. Sequenced sample: peripheral blood mononuclear cells (PBMCs). The sequence was collected from a man aged 18-30 years with type 2 diabetes. The chain combines TRBV7-3 with TRBJ2-5, with D uncertain. The CDR3 nucleotides read TGTGCCAGCAGCCACCAAAAGTACTTC. Protein: CASSHQKYF.